Following are 25 T cell receptor beta chains from one sample sequenced in a study of shared clonotypes between healthy human individuals. Using immunoSEQ multiplex PCR, the repertoire was profiled, and TCRdb retains in-frame clones only, with some absent. The sample lists more than 550,000 clones, approximately 77% occurring once. Sequencing was done on a sample of memory CD4+ T cells sorted from blood. Stated subset: CD45RA-negative fraction. The receptors here all came from a woman aged 25 to 39 in good health.

The chain is built from TRBV28 and TRBJ2-3, with D tentatively TRBD2 (6 bases). The V gene's germline CDR1 is MDHEN and CDR2 SYDVKM. The CDR3 length is 14 residues. V was clipped by 6 bases and J by 1 base, with 11 bases between them. The CDR3 coding sequence is TGTGCCAGCAGATCGGGACTTGGCACAGATACGCAGTATTTT. It is translated as CASRSGLGTDTQYF.

This clone was counted between two and nine times. This chain links TRBV7-2 with TRBJ2-3; D is unclear. The CDR3 is 15 residues long. Trimming pared 4 bases from V and 0 bases from J, leaving 11 bases between. Per the germline V gene, CDR1 is SGHTA and CDR2 is FQGNSA. CDR3 nucleotides: TGTGCCAGCAGCTCCTCTGTTATGAGCACAGATACGCAGTATTTT. This sequence encodes CASSSSVMSTDTQYF.

The chain is built from TRBV28 and TRBJ2-3; D is uncertain. The V end lost 7 bases, the J end lost 1 base, and 15 bases lay between the germline ends. Looked up from germline, CDR1 is MDHEN and CDR2 is SYDVKM. This CDR3 is built from 15 residues. CDR3 in amino acids: CASIPSQVRTDTQYF. The DNA of the CDR3 is TGTGCCAGCATTCCTAGTCAGGTCCGCACAGATACGCAGTATTTT.

The rearrangement joins TRBV7-2 to TRBJ2-2; no firm D call. Germline V gene data show CDR1 as SGHTA and CDR2 as FQGNSA. The CDR3 is made up of 14 amino acids. The V end lost 0 bases, the J end lost 3 bases, and 5 bases lay between the germline ends. The CDR3 reads CASSLATYTGELFF. DNA of the CDR3: TGTGCCAGCAGCTTAGCGACTTACACCGGGGAGCTGTTTTTT.

The chain is built from TRBV5-1 and TRBJ1-1; no clear D. This CDR3 spans 13 amino acids. Trimming left V 5 bases short and J 5 bases short, with 13 bases between. The germline V gene encodes CDR1 SGHRS and CDR2 YFSETQ. The CDR3 sequence is CASRDPPGTEAFF. CDR3 in DNA: TGCGCCAGCAGGGACCCCCCGGGAACTGAAGCTTTCTTT. Variable domain in full (rest from reference TRBV5-1 and TRBJ1-1): KAGVTQTPRYLIKTRGQQVTLSCSPISGHRSVSWYQQTPGQGLQFLFEYFSETQRNKGNFPGRFSGRQFSNSRSEMNVSTLELGDSALYLCASRDPPGTEAFFGQGTRLTVV.

This chain uses TRBV2 with TRBJ2-3, with 8 bases identical to TRBD1. The CDR3 extends over 14 amino acids. The ends lost 6 bases at V and 4 bases at J; junction bases unmatched: 6. Germline-derived CDR1 and CDR2 are SNHLY and FYNNEI. The CDR3 DNA follows: TGTGCCAGCAGGTCAGGGGGCGGCGCAGATACGCAGTATTTT. The encoded protein is CASRSGGGADTQYF.

The chain employs TRBV5-4 and TRBJ2-5, with D possibly being TRBD2 (5 bases). Trimming took 2 bases from V and 4 from J, leaving 9 bases between them. The CDR3 loop spans 13 amino acids. Germline V lookup: CDR1 SGHNT, CDR2 YYREEE (reference sequence). CDR3 in DNA: TGTGCCAGCAGCTTCGGAGGAGGAGAGACCCAGTACTTC. Translated, it gives CASSFGGGETQYF.

In this sample, this clone turned up once. The chain is built from TRBV6-6 and TRBJ1-1; 7 nucleotides align to TRBD1. Trimming took 8 bases from V and 5 from J; bases not matched to a gene: 8. Looked up from germline, CDR1 is MNHNY and CDR2 is SVGAGI (reference sequence). CDR3 length equals 13 residues. CDR3 loop: CASQGTGATEAFF. The CDR3 DNA follows: TGTGCCAGCCAGGGAACAGGGGCAACTGAAGCTTTCTTT.

This clone appeared a single time. The gene calls are TRBV19 and TRBJ2-6; D gene uncertain. The germline gives CDR1 LNHDA, CDR2 SQIVND (reference sequence). Trimming cost V 4 bases and J 0 bases, with 7 bases left between them. The CDR3 length is 15 residues. This CDR3 reads CASSTHSSGANVLTF. Written as DNA, the CDR3 is TGTGCCAGTAGTACCCACAGCTCTGGGGCCAACGTCCTGACTTTC.

V is TRBV6-6 and J is TRBJ1-2, with no clear D. Germline V CDR1 and CDR2: MNHNY, SVGAGI (reference sequence). Trimming removed 4 bases from V and 4 bases from J, with 10 bases in between. CDR3 size: 13 residues. DNA of the CDR3: TGTGCCAGCAGTTCCCGGGGTCCCTATGGCTACACCTTC. It yields the protein CASSSRGPYGYTF.

The chain is built from TRBV11-3 and TRBJ2-3; possibly TRBD2 for D (6 bases). This CDR3 is 15 amino acids long. The V end was cut by 5 bases, the J end by 6 bases, with 18 bases between. CDR1 is SGHNT, CDR2 YENEEA, per germline. CDR3 nucleotide sequence: TGTGCCAGCAGCCGGGACTCCTCAGTGGCGGATACGCAGTATTTT. It is translated as CASSRDSSVADTQYF.

The chain uses TRBV28 and TRBJ1-1, with 7 bases matching TRBD1. Germline values: CDR1 MDHEN, CDR2 SYDVKM. J gave up 6 bases and V 8 bases, and 12 bases lay outside the gene matches. The CDR3 consists of 14 residues. The CDR3: CASLELNRGPEAFF. CDR3 DNA sequence: TGTGCCAGCCTCGAACTGAACAGGGGACCTGAAGCTTTCTTT.

Here the CDR3 reads CASRASGPVGLNYGYTF. In DNA, the CDR3 is TGTGCCAGCAGGGCCTCGGGACCGGTGGGACTTAACTATGGCTACACCTTC. V and J are TRBV28 and TRBJ1-2, with a tentative D call TRBD1 (5 bases). The germline V and J ends were trimmed by 6 bases and 1 base, with 21 bases remaining between them. CDR3 length: 17 amino acids. The germline V gene has CDR1 MDHEN and CDR2 SYDVKM.

This chain uses TRBV27 with TRBJ2-3; TRBD2 aligns across 8 bases. The germline V gene encodes CDR1 MNHEY and CDR2 SMNVEV (reference sequence). The CDR3 consists of 17 residues. Trimming cost V 3 bases and J 0 bases; bases outside gene matches: 8. The CDR3 loop reads CASSFWTSSTSTDTQYF. The CDR3 bases are TGTGCCAGCAGTTTCTGGACTAGCAGCACTAGCACAGATACGCAGTATTTT.

CDR3 protein: CASSHGQSEKLFF. Written as DNA, the CDR3 is TGCGCCAGCAGCCACGGACAGAGTGAAAAACTGTTTTTT. The genes are TRBV5-1 and TRBJ1-4, with D tentatively TRBD1 (6 bases). This CDR3 contains 13 residues. V lost 4 bases to trimming and J lost 7 bases, with 11 bases between them. Germline V gene data show CDR1 as SGHRS and CDR2 as YFSETQ. Full variable domain (remainder filled in from reference TRBV5-1 and TRBJ1-4): KAGVTQTPRYLIKTRGQQVTLSCSPISGHRSVSWYQQTPGQGLQFLFEYFSETQRNKGNFPGRFSGRQFSNSRSEMNVSTLELGDSALYLCASSHGQSEKLFFGSGTQLSVL.

The chain uses TRBV11-2 and TRBJ2-3; 7 nucleotides match TRBD1. There are 19 residues in the CDR3. Germline CDR1 reads SGHAT; CDR2 reads FQNNGV. After removal of 5 bases from V and 3 bases from J, the junction contained 20 bases not matched to a gene. The CDR3 DNA reads TGTGCCAGCAGCCCCCTTCGGACAGGTGGGGCGATTGGAACAGATACGCAGTATTTT. Amino acids: CASSPLRTGGAIGTDTQYF.

J is TRBJ1-3 and V is TRBV6-1, with TRBD1 matching 7 bases. This CDR3 region has 16 residues. With 3 bases clipped from V and 1 base from J, the junction kept 6 bases outside the gene matches. Germline assignment: CDR1 MNHNS and CDR2 SASEGT. DNA of the CDR3: TGTGCCAGCAGTGACCTTGGACAGGCTTCTGGAAACACCATATATTTT. Translated, it gives CASSDLGQASGNTIYF.

The J gene is TRBJ1-2, the V gene TRBV11-2, with D unresolved. The germline V gene encodes CDR1 SGHAT and CDR2 FQNNGV. Deletions cut 1 base from V and 5 bases from J, with 11 bases between. This CDR3 has 14 amino acids. The CDR3 is CASSLVWQDYGYTF. In DNA form, the CDR3 reads TGTGCCAGCAGCTTAGTTTGGCAGGATTATGGCTACACCTTC.

The V call is TRBV18, the J call TRBJ1-1; D is undetermined. This CDR3 has 13 amino acids. The germline V gene has CDR1 KGHSH and CDR2 LQKENI. Deletions cut 4 bases from V and 3 bases from J, with 9 bases between. The CDR3 bases are TGTGCCAGCTCACGTAGACAAGACACTGAAGCTTTCTTT. Its protein product is CASSRRQDTEAFF. Filled out from reference TRBV18 and TRBJ1-1, the complete variable domain reads NAGVMQNPRHLVRRRGQEARLRCSPMKGHSHVYWYRQLPEEGLKFMVYLQKENIIDESGMPKERFSAEFPKEGPSILRIQQVVRGDSAAYFCASSRRQDTEAFFGQGTRLTVV.

This clone was recorded a few times. The J gene is TRBJ1-1, the V gene TRBV7-3; D is unclear. The V gene lost 4 bases and the J gene lost 1 base, with 7 bases spanning the gap. Looked up from germline, CDR1 is SGHTA and CDR2 is FQGTGA. The CDR3 has 13 amino acids. CDR3 nucleotides: TGTGCCAGCAGCTACAGTCGGAACACTGAAGCTTTCTTT. As protein: CASSYSRNTEAFF.

The rearrangement joins TRBV19 to TRBJ1-5; D is unresolved. The ends were cut back, 3 bases at V and 0 bases at J, with 9 bases in the middle. Germline CDR1 and CDR2: LNHDA and SQIVND (reference sequence). The CDR3 spans 15 residues. The CDR3 sequence: CASSIDGDSNQPQHF. Here the CDR3 DNA reads TGTGCCAGTAGTATCGACGGAGATAGCAATCAGCCCCAGCATTTT. Based on the CDR3 plus reference TRBV19 and TRBJ1-5, the full variable domain is DGGITQSPKYLFRKEGQNVTLSCEQNLNHDAMYWYRQDPGQGLRLIYYSQIVNDFQKGDIAEGYSVSREKKESFPLTVTSAQKNPTAFYLCASSIDGDSNQPQHFGDGTRLSIL.

Concerning this clone itself: Different DNA sequences within this sample yield the same CDR3. The CDR3 is CASSLLGYEQYF. The CDR3 DNA follows: TGTGCCAGCAGCTTACTAGGGTACGAGCAGTACTTC. V is TRBV7-8 and J is TRBJ2-7; D unclear. The V and J ends lost 2 bases and 4 bases respectively, with 6 bases between them. From germline, CDR1 is SGHVS and CDR2 FQNEAQ. The CDR3 covers 12 residues.

This chain joins TRBV6-5 and TRBJ2-7; 9 bases line up with TRBD1. J gave up 13 bases and V 5 bases, and 6 bases lay outside the gene matches. The CDR3 has 11 amino acids. Germline CDR1 MNHEY, CDR2 SVGAGI. DNA of the CDR3: TGTGCCAGCAGTCTACAGGGGGCCCTCTACTTC. Protein sequence: CASSLQGALYF.

V gene TRBV28 combines with J gene TRBJ1-1, with D maybe TRBD1 (5 bases). The CDR3 has 14 amino acids. V dropped 2 bases and J dropped 11 bases, with 18 bases sitting between them. Germline V lookup: CDR1 MDHEN, CDR2 SYDVKM. CDR3 sequence reads: CASSLILQGGAAFF. CDR3 bases: TGTGCCAGCAGTTTAATCCTCCAGGGCGGTGCGGCTTTCTTT.

This clone was observed many times. The CDR3 sequence is CASSQAPHEQYF. CDR3 sequence (DNA): TGTGCCAGTAGTCAGGCCCCCCACGAGCAGTACTTC. The chain carries TRBV19 and TRBJ2-7; D not resolved. Trimming stripped 5 bases from V and 5 bases from J, with 10 bases between. The CDR3 sequence is 12 residues long. CDR1 is LNHDA, CDR2 SQIVND, per germline (reference sequence).